This TCR beta chain was sequenced in a study of T cells in tumors after PD-1 blockade. Profiled with immunoSEQ multiplex PCR; TCRdb holds only in-frame clones, not every one. The sample carries tens of thousands of clones, roughly 84% recorded once. V lost 0 bases, J lost 3 bases, and 21 bases lay in between. CDR3 size: 19 residues. Germline loops: CDR1 SGHDN, CDR2 FVKESK. The chain joins TRBV14 to TRBJ2-1; perhaps TRBD1 as D (5 bases). This material consisted of PBMCs, taken before anti-PD-1 therapy. The source of this sequence is a human donor with advanced basal cell or squamous cell carcinoma (not recorded which). The CDR3 nucleotides read TGTGCCAGCAGCCAAGATTTTGGGATGGGGCCCGTTTTCTACAATGAGCAGTTCTTC. Protein sequence: CASSQDFGMGPVFYNEQFF.